Following are 4 T cell receptor beta chains from one sample sequenced in a study of cytomegalovirus exposure and HLA in healthy donors (dated by TCRdb to about 2017). Library method: the immunoSEQ multiplex PCR assay. A mixture of 60 forward primers for TCR Vbeta segments and 13 reverse primers for TCR Jbeta segments was used in the multiplex PCR. Sourced from immuneACCESS, this table was stored by TCRdb with only in-frame sequences that have V and J called. A share of the clones is absent; for the studies checked, an unresolved V gene accounts for under half, and the remainder has no known explanation. The sample has about 160,000 clones on record, around four fifths of them singletons. The ten largest account for under 1.5% of the sample. The sequenced sample consisted of PBMCs. Receptors were obtained from a young woman in good health and CMV-seronegative.

V gene TRBV7-2 combines with J gene TRBJ1-1; 9 bases line up with TRBD1. Losses at the gene ends were 4 bases for V and 7 bases for J; bases not matched to a gene: 7. The CDR3 extends over 14 amino acids. Germline V gene lookup returns CDR1 SGHTA and CDR2 FQGNSA. The CDR3 region has the DNA TGTGCCAGCAGCTCTACGGGACAGGGCCTTGAAGCTTTCTTT. It yields the protein CASSSTGQGLEAFF.

The chain carries TRBV7-2 and TRBJ2-7, with D possibly matching TRBD1 (6 bases). In germline, CDR1 is SGHTA, CDR2 FQGNSA. The V end lost 3 bases, the J end lost 6 bases, and 15 bases lay between the germline ends. The length of the CDR3 is 14 residues. The CDR3 DNA reads as TGTGCCAGCAGCTTGTCCAAGGGGGTCGGCGAGCAGTACTTC. Translating it yields CASSLSKGVGEQYF. Using reference TRBV7-2 and TRBJ2-7 for the parts outside the CDR3, the full variable domain is GAGVSQSPSNKVTEKGKDVELRCDPISGHTALYWYRQSLGQGLEFLIYFQGNSAPDKSGLPSDRFSAERTGGSVSTLTIQRTQQEDSAVYLCASSLSKGVGEQYFGPGTRLTVT.

The chain carries TRBV19 and TRBJ1-2, with TRBD1 identical over 9 bases. The J segment lost 13 bases and the V segment lost 0 bases, leaving 12 bases of the junction unmatched. Germline V gene data show CDR1 as LNHDA and CDR2 as SQIVND (reference sequence). This CDR3 is 15 amino acids long. The CDR3 is CASSIDWDREGVCTF. CDR3 in DNA: TGTGCCAGTAGTATAGACTGGGACAGGGAAGGAGTATGCACCTTC.

The gene calls are TRBV27 and TRBJ1-2; 7 nucleotides agree with TRBD1. The V gene end was trimmed by 5 bases and the J gene end by 8 bases; junction bases not matched to a gene: 5. Germline V gene data show CDR1 as MNHEY and CDR2 as SMNVEV (reference sequence). This CDR3 has 12 residues. CDR3 protein: CASSLTGRGYTF. The CDR3 coding sequence is TGTGCCAGCAGTCTGACAGGGAGAGGCTACACCTTC.